These 21 T cell receptor beta chains share one sample of origin, sequenced in a study of cytomegalovirus exposure and HLA in healthy donors. It was with 60 Vbeta and 13 Jbeta primers that the PCR ran. Using immunoSEQ multiplex PCR, the repertoire was profiled, and TCRdb retains in-frame clones only, with some absent. The table records about 43,000 clones, around 60% of them present only once. The specimen was PBMCs. These receptors came from a man in his 60s in good health and CMV-seropositive.

The chain combines TRBV6-4 with TRBJ2-1; 7 bases line up with TRBD1. The CDR3 is made up of 15 amino acids. CDR1 MRHNA and CDR2 SNTAGT come from the germline V gene. Unmatched junction bases numbered 11, after V lost 4 bases and J lost 8 bases. The CDR3 region is CASSVELGGTDEQFF. The CDR3 DNA reads TGTGCCAGCAGTGTCGAGTTAGGGGGCACGGATGAGCAGTTCTTC.

The chain is built from TRBV5-1 and TRBJ2-2, with a possible D match to TRBD2 (5 bases). Germline V gene lookup returns CDR1 SGHRS and CDR2 YFSETQ. This CDR3 is 16 amino acids long. Trimming took 1 base from V and 1 from J, leaving 11 bases between them. CDR3 nucleotides: TGCGCCAGCAGCTTGCGGGAAGGTGGGAACACCGGGGAGCTGTTTTTT. This gives the protein CASSLREGGNTGELFF.

This clone appeared a single time. The genes are TRBV19 and TRBJ2-7; TRBD2 aligns across 7 bases. Per the germline V gene, CDR1 is LNHDA and CDR2 is SQIVND (reference sequence). This CDR3 is 13 amino acids long. Germline trimming cut 5 bases from V and 7 bases from J; bases unmatched to any gene: 8. CDR3 DNA sequence: TGTGCCAGTAGTGGACTAGTGTCTGGAGAGCAGTACTTC. It yields the protein CASSGLVSGEQYF. Full variable domain (rest looked up from reference TRBV19 and TRBJ2-7): DGGITQSPKYLFRKEGQNVTLSCEQNLNHDAMYWYRQDPGQGLRLIYYSQIVNDFQKGDIAEGYSVSREKKESFPLTVTSAQKNPTAFYLCASSGLVSGEQYFGPGTRLTVT.

This chain joins TRBV18 and TRBJ1-1; D possibly corresponds to TRBD1 (6 bases). The CDR3 runs to 13 residues. The germline gives CDR1 KGHSH, CDR2 LQKENI. Trimming cost V 5 bases and J 6 bases, with 13 bases left between them. The CDR3 region is CASSSKQGAEAFF. The CDR3 DNA follows: TGTGCCAGCTCATCAAAACAGGGAGCTGAAGCTTTCTTT. Based on the CDR3 plus reference TRBV18 and TRBJ1-1, the full variable domain is NAGVMQNPRHLVRRRGQEARLRCSPMKGHSHVYWYRQLPEEGLKFMVYLQKENIIDESGMPKERFSAEFPKEGPSILRIQQVVRGDSAAYFCASSSKQGAEAFFGQGTRLTVV.

This clone was recorded a few times. CDR3 DNA sequence: TGTGCCAGCAGCTCCCCCGGGACAGGGGTCACAGATACGCAGTATTTT. Translation gives CASSSPGTGVTDTQYF. This rearrangement joins TRBV7-9 to TRBJ2-3; 10 positions match TRBD1. Losses at the gene ends were 4 bases for V and 2 bases for J; bases not matched to a gene: 6. Per germline, CDR1 SEHNR and CDR2 FQNEAQ (reference sequence). The CDR3 length is 16 residues. Full variable domain (missing parts from reference TRBV7-9 and TRBJ2-3): DTGVSQNPRHKITKRGQNVTFRCDPISEHNRLYWYRQTLGQGPEFLTYFQNEAQLEKSRLLSDRFSAERPKGSFSTLEIQRTEQGDSAMYLCASSSPGTGVTDTQYFGPGTRLTVL.

The chain is built from TRBV15 and TRBJ1-5; D might be TRBD1 (6 bases). The germline V gene encodes CDR1 LNHNV and CDR2 YYDKDF (reference sequence). The V end was cut by 0 bases, the J end by 6 bases, with 9 bases between. The CDR3 runs 14 residues. The CDR3 spells CATSRDTGSQPQHF. The CDR3 DNA reads TGTGCCACCAGCAGAGATACAGGGTCTCAGCCCCAGCATTTT.

The V call is TRBV7-2, the J call TRBJ2-6; D may be TRBD1 (5 bases). V dropped 6 bases and J dropped 1 base, with 10 bases sitting between them. The CDR3 has 15 residues. The V gene's germline CDR1 is SGHTA and CDR2 FQGNSA. The CDR3 DNA reads as TGTGCCAGCAGACCCCCAGGGTCTGGGGCCAACGTCCTGACTTTC. The encoded protein is CASRPPGSGANVLTF.

The rearrangement links TRBV5-1 to TRBJ2-1; 7 bases map to TRBD2. V gave up 7 bases and J gave up 0 bases; unmatched junction bases: 7. Looked up from germline, CDR1 is SGHRS and CDR2 is YFSETQ. The CDR3 covers 15 residues. The CDR3 region has the DNA TGCGCCAGCGCCGGCGGGGGTAGCTCCTACAATGAGCAGTTCTTC. Its translation: CASAGGGSSYNEQFF.

This clone was observed a few times. The genes are TRBV6-1 and TRBJ2-1; D gene unclear. The germline V gene has CDR1 MNHNS and CDR2 SASEGT. This CDR3 is 12 amino acids long. The ends were cut back, 5 bases at V and 5 bases at J, with 7 bases in the middle. This CDR3 is CASSQVDNEQFF. DNA of the CDR3: TGTGCCAGCAGTCAGGTTGACAATGAGCAGTTCTTC.

V is TRBV29-1 and J is TRBJ2-3; a possible D gene is TRBD2 (6 bases). V shed 1 base and J shed 2 bases, with 7 bases lying between them. The CDR3 is 13 amino acids. Per the germline V gene, CDR1 is SQVTM and CDR2 is ANQGSEA. This chain's CDR3 is CSVEGTTTDTQYF. The CDR3 coding sequence is TGCAGCGTTGAAGGGACTACCACAGATACGCAGTATTTT.

The rearrangement joins TRBV28 to TRBJ1-2; no firm D call. This CDR3 region has 13 residues. V gave up 8 bases and J gave up 5 bases, with 15 bases separating them. The germline gives CDR1 MDHEN, CDR2 SYDVKM. CDR3 protein: CASVIPGGYGYTF. The CDR3 bases are TGTGCCAGCGTAATCCCGGGTGGATATGGCTACACCTTC.

This rearrangement joins TRBV29-1 to TRBJ2-1, with D unresolved. The germline gives CDR1 SQVTM, CDR2 ANQGSEA. This CDR3 region has 14 residues. Trimming shortened V by 4 bases and J by 0 bases, and 10 bases separated the two germline ends. The CDR3 region is CSVGTRSSYNEQFF. The CDR3 DNA follows: TGCAGCGTTGGTACTCGAAGCTCCTACAATGAGCAGTTCTTC.

The V and J genes are TRBV28 and TRBJ2-1; the match to TRBD2 covers 7 bases. J lost 3 bases, V lost 6 bases, and 8 bases had no gene match. This CDR3 spans 15 amino acids. Germline loops: CDR1 MDHEN, CDR2 SYDVKM. CDR3 sequence reads: CASRVSGPGYNEQFF. The DNA for the CDR3 is TGTGCCAGCAGGGTTAGCGGGCCGGGCTACAATGAGCAGTTCTTC. The full variable domain, in which reference TRBV28 and TRBJ2-1 provide the parts outside the CDR3, is DVKVTQSSRYLVKRTGEKVFLECVQDMDHENMFWYRQDPGLGLRLIYFSYDVKMKEKGDIPEGYSVSREKKERFSLILESASTNQTSMYLCASRVSGPGYNEQFFGPGTRLTVL.

The chain recombines TRBV25-1 with TRBJ2-3; TRBD1 might be the D (5 bases). CDR3 length: 17 amino acids. Germline lookup yields CDR1 MGHDK and CDR2 SYGVNS. V shed 1 base and J shed 3 bases, with 17 bases lying between them. In DNA, the CDR3 is TGTGCCAGCAGTGAATGGGGCCAAGAGATTGGGACAGATACGCAGTATTTT. This encodes CASSEWGQEIGTDTQYF.

The chain links TRBV28 to TRBJ2-3; 10 bases are a match to TRBD1. Germline assignment: CDR1 MDHEN and CDR2 SYDVKM. J gave up 4 bases and V 1 base, and 8 bases lay outside the gene matches. The CDR3 runs 17 residues. Here the CDR3 reads CASSLYHGTGVADTQYF. In DNA, the CDR3 is TGTGCCAGCAGTTTATACCACGGGACAGGGGTGGCAGATACGCAGTATTTT.

As concerns this clone: This CDR3 is also generated by other DNA sequences in the sample. The chain's CDR3 is CASSLAGGTDTQYF. CDR3 coding DNA: TGCGCCAGCAGCTTGGCCGGGGGCACAGATACGCAGTATTTT. This chain joins TRBV5-1 and TRBJ2-3, with D tentatively TRBD2 (5 bases). Germline lookup yields CDR1 SGHRS and CDR2 YFSETQ. V lost 0 bases and J lost 1, with 6 bases in between. The CDR3 sequence is 14 residues long. The entire variable domain, with the rest obtained from reference TRBV5-1 and TRBJ2-3, is as follows: KAGVTQTPRYLIKTRGQQVTLSCSPISGHRSVSWYQQTPGQGLQFLFEYFSETQRNKGNFPGRFSGRQFSNSRSEMNVSTLELGDSALYLCASSLAGGTDTQYFGPGTRLTVL.

The chain couples TRBV30 to TRBJ2-7, with TRBD2 identical over 10 bases. The CDR3 is 16 amino acids. Germline CDR1 and CDR2: GTSNPN and SVGIG (reference sequence). V gave up 0 bases and J gave up 4 bases; unmatched junction bases: 9. CDR3: CAWSVQGLAFLYEQYF. The CDR3, as DNA: TGTGCCTGGAGTGTACAGGGACTAGCGTTTCTGTACGAGCAGTACTTC.

This sequence joins TRBV2 and TRBJ1-1; D perhaps matches TRBD1 (5 bases). V dropped 6 bases and J dropped 3 bases, with 11 bases sitting between them. Germline V CDR1 and CDR2: SNHLY, FYNNEI. The CDR3 runs to 13 residues. The DNA for the CDR3 is TGTGCCAGCAGGTTTGAAGGGGACACTGAAGCTTTCTTT. Its protein is CASRFEGDTEAFF.

V is TRBV7-3 and J is TRBJ1-1; D is unclear. This CDR3 has 15 amino acids. CDR1 is SGHTA and CDR2 is FQGTGA in the germline V gene. V was cut by 5 bases and J by 0 bases, with 13 bases left in between. CDR3 residues: CASSPLGPMNTEAFF. In DNA, the CDR3 is TGTGCCAGCAGCCCTTTGGGCCCTATGAACACTGAAGCTTTCTTT.

The chain employs TRBV6-4 and TRBJ1-2, with D possibly matching TRBD1 (5 bases). Trimming stripped 6 bases from V and 8 bases from J, with 13 bases between. This CDR3 contains 12 residues. The germline gives CDR1 MRHNA, CDR2 SNTAGT. CDR3 DNA sequence: TGTGCCAGCAGGGGGACTGGTCCAGGCTACACCTTC. Its protein is CASRGTGPGYTF.

The chain is built from TRBV5-1 and TRBJ2-3; TRBD1 matches 10 bases. CDR1 and CDR2 from the germline V gene are SGHRS and YFSETQ. After removal of 2 bases from V and 5 bases from J, the junction contained 5 bases not matched to a gene. This CDR3 is built from 15 residues. This chain's CDR3 is CASSFTGQGRDTQYF. As DNA, the CDR3 is TGCGCCAGCAGCTTTACGGGACAGGGGAGAGATACGCAGTATTTT.